A single sample is the source of the 28 T cell receptor beta chains below, sequenced in a study of T cells in Graves' hyperthyroidism and ophthalmopathy. What was amplified from RNA transcripts were TCR beta CDR3 regions. HTBI primers were the set used in a first-round RT-PCR of the TCR CDR3. TCRdb re-analysed the multiplex PCR reads in MiXCR, keeping a single row per CDR3 protein. The profile shows more than 450,000 distinct CDR3 sequences, approximately 15% of them singletons. Sequenced: blood. These receptors were collected from a woman aged 40 to 50 with Graves' hyperthyroidism.

This clonotype occurred many times. This chain uses TRBV2 with TRBJ2-2; 9 bases are shared with TRBD2. This CDR3 comprises 17 residues. After removal of 6 bases from V and 1 base from J, the junction contained 9 bases not matched to a gene. Germline-derived CDR1 and CDR2 are SNHLY and FYNNEI. This CDR3 is CASRTPIAGENTGELFF. In DNA form, the CDR3 reads TGTGCCAGCAGGACCCCGATAGCGGGAGAGAACACCGGGGAGCTGTTTTTT.

This clonotype was seen ten or more times. The chain couples TRBV27 to TRBJ2-7; 9 bases are a match to TRBD1. CDR1 is MNHEY, CDR2 SMNVEV, per germline (reference sequence). The CDR3 spans 15 residues. The J segment lost 6 bases and the V segment lost 7 bases, leaving 13 bases of the junction unmatched. The CDR3 reads CASTSQGAHFGEQYF. The DNA for the CDR3 is TGTGCCAGCACATCACAGGGGGCGCATTTTGGCGAGCAGTACTTC.

This clonotype was seen at least ten times. The rearrangement uses TRBV28 and TRBJ2-4; D may correspond to TRBD1 or TRBD2 (5 bases each). This CDR3 is built from 17 residues. CDR1 is MDHEN and CDR2 is SYDVKM in the germline V gene. V was trimmed by 6 bases and J by 0 bases, leaving 18 bases between them. CDR3 in amino acids: CASSQTGPLLAKNIQYF. The CDR3 DNA follows: TGTGCCAGCAGCCAAACGGGACCGCTACTAGCCAAAAACATTCAGTACTTC.

The chain employs TRBV6-2 or TRBV6-3 and TRBJ1-5; D may be TRBD1 (5 bases). The CDR3 is made up of 14 amino acids. Germline V gene data show CDR1 as MNHEY and CDR2 as SVGEGT. V was pared by 4 bases and J by 4 bases, with 11 bases between. The CDR3 sequence is CASSFRGTNQPQHF. In DNA, the CDR3 is TGTGCCAGCAGTTTCCGGGGGACTAATCAGCCCCAGCATTTT.

This clonotype has at least ten counts. This chain uses TRBV20-1 with TRBJ1-1, with D uncertain. Looked up from germline, CDR1 is DFQATT and CDR2 is SNEGSKA (reference sequence). V was pared by 3 bases and J by 1 base, with 9 bases between. The CDR3 has 13 amino acids. CDR3 sequence reads: CSASDTRNTEAFF. CDR3 nucleotide sequence: TGCAGTGCTAGCGACACTCGGAACACTGAAGCTTTCTTT.

The sample holds many counts of this clonotype. The V gene is TRBV28, the J gene TRBJ1-1; no firm D call. This CDR3 region has 13 residues. CDR1 and CDR2 from the germline V gene are MDHEN and SYDVKM. V gave up 7 bases and J gave up 1 base, with 10 bases separating them. The CDR3 sequence is CASTLFGNTEAFF. The CDR3 DNA reads TGTGCCAGCACGCTTTTTGGGAACACTGAAGCTTTCTTT.

This clonotype was observed at least ten times. The rearrangement links TRBV11-2 to TRBJ1-1, with no clear D. CDR1 SGHAT and CDR2 FQNNGV come from the germline V gene. This CDR3 spans 13 amino acids. The ends were cut back, 7 bases at V and 2 bases at J, with 11 bases in the middle. CDR3 nucleotides: TGTGCCAGCAACCGTGCAGTAAACACTGAAGCTTTCTTT. Translation gives CASNRAVNTEAFF.

Only a few counts were recorded for this clonotype. The chain employs TRBV6-5 and TRBJ2-2; D gene unclear. This CDR3 has 12 amino acids. Germline assignment: CDR1 MNHEY and CDR2 SVGAGI. The ends were cut back, 0 bases at V and 10 bases at J, with 6 bases in the middle. CDR3 sequence: CASSYSPPELFF. The CDR3 DNA follows: TGTGCCAGCAGTTACTCCCCTCCGGAGCTGTTTTTT.

This clonotype occurred many times. The chain recombines TRBV2 with TRBJ2-2, with D uncertain. CDR3 length equals 14 residues. The germline V gene has CDR1 SNHLY and CDR2 FYNNEI. Trimming left V 4 bases short and J 0 bases short, with 6 bases between. In DNA form, the CDR3 reads TGTGCCAGCAGTGGAGAAGCGAACACCGGGGAGCTGTTTTTT. Its protein is CASSGEANTGELFF.

In its sample, this clonotype was seen a few times. The rearrangement joins TRBV6-5 to TRBJ1-2, with D maybe TRBD1 (5 bases). The CDR3 covers 17 residues. CDR1 and CDR2 from the germline V gene are MNHEY and SVGAGI. V lost 1 base to trimming and J lost 0 bases, with 15 bases between them. DNA for the CDR3: TGTGCCAGCAGTTACTTGGGAGCTGGGGGTGCTAACTATGGCTACACCTTC. Its protein is CASSYLGAGGANYGYTF.

This clonotype was seen more than once but under ten times. The CDR3 protein is CASSLVGGREAFF. For the CDR3, the DNA is TGTGCCAGCAGTTTGGTGGGTGGACGTGAAGCTTTCTTT. The V call is TRBV28, the J call TRBJ1-1; no reliable D call. V lost 3 bases to trimming and J lost 7 bases, with 12 bases between them. The V gene's germline CDR1 is MDHEN and CDR2 SYDVKM. The CDR3 sequence is 13 residues long.

The V gene is TRBV5-1, the J gene TRBJ2-2; D is ambiguous. Trimming stripped 7 bases from V and 6 bases from J, with 10 bases between. This CDR3 contains 12 residues. Germline V gene data show CDR1 as SGHRS and CDR2 as YFSETQ. The CDR3 reads CASGNPPGELFF. The CDR3 coding sequence is TGCGCCAGCGGGAACCCCCCCGGGGAGCTGTTTTTT.

To note about this clonotype: A read error may be the cause here, since a much bigger clone is one base away. The J gene is TRBJ1-1, the V gene TRBV30; no definite D call. The CDR3 runs 14 residues. The germline CDR1 and CDR2 sequences are GTSNPN and SVGIG (reference sequence). Trimming cost V 7 bases and J 0 bases, with 15 bases left between them. The CDR3 DNA sequence: TGTGCCTTCATAATGGCAGAAATGAACACTGAAGCTTTCTTT. Translated, it gives CAFIMAEMNTEAFF.

This clonotype was seen more than once but under ten times. Written as DNA, the CDR3 is TGCAGTGCTAGAACCGGTTCGGGAAGGCAGTTCTTC. Translated, it gives CSARTGSGRQFF. The chain employs TRBV20-1 and TRBJ2-1, with D maybe TRBD2 (5 bases). The CDR3 sequence is 12 residues long. The germline V and J ends were trimmed by 2 bases and 12 bases, with 14 bases remaining between them. Germline V gene sequence: CDR1 DFQATT, CDR2 SNEGSKA (reference sequence).

This clonotype has a count of ten or more. The chain is built from TRBV28 and TRBJ2-1; D ambiguous. The CDR3 runs to 13 residues. V was clipped by 2 bases and J by 13 bases, with 15 bases between them. Per germline, CDR1 MDHEN and CDR2 SYDVKM. CDR3 in amino acids: CASSLGPLPFQFF. In DNA, the CDR3 is TGTGCCAGCAGTTTAGGACCCCTGCCCTTTCAGTTCTTC.

CDR3 in amino acids: CASSEQGNYNEQFF. The CDR3 bases are TGTGCCAGTAGCGAACAGGGGAATTACAATGAGCAGTTCTTC. The chain carries TRBV19 and TRBJ2-1; 7 bases agree with TRBD1. V lost 6 bases and J lost 4; bases outside the gene matches: 6. The CDR3 runs 14 residues. Germline V gene sequence: CDR1 LNHDA, CDR2 SQIVND (reference sequence).

At least ten counts were recorded for this clonotype. V gene TRBV7-9 combines with J gene TRBJ2-1, with TRBD1 matching 8 bases. The CDR3 has 14 residues. The V gene's germline CDR1 is SEHNR and CDR2 FQNEAQ (reference sequence). The V and J ends lost 5 bases and 5 bases, in that order; junction bases with no gene match: 5. The CDR3 bases are TGTGCCAGCAGCCCTGGGACAGGCCACAATGAGCAGTTCTTC. It specifies CASSPGTGHNEQFF.

The sample holds a few counts of this clonotype. One end of the junction varies from germline; a read error may be responsible. The J gene is TRBJ2-7, the V gene TRBV20-1; TRBD2 aligns across 7 bases. Germline-derived CDR1 and CDR2 are DFQATT and SNEGSKA (reference sequence). CDR3 length: 15 amino acids. CDR3 amino acids: CCASDSGSISYEQYF. The CDR3 coding sequence is TGTTGTGCTAGCGATAGCGGGTCAATCTCCTACGAGCAGTACTTC.

This clonotype was counted ten times or more. The rearrangement uses TRBV20-1 and TRBJ2-7; D possibly corresponds to TRBD1 (5 bases). Germline assignment: CDR1 DFQATT and CDR2 SNEGSKA (reference sequence). V lost 1 base and J 3 bases, leaving 16 bases between the germline ends. CDR3 length equals 15 residues. The CDR3 here is CSARVEGVGVYEQYF. CDR3 nucleotides: TGCAGTGCTAGAGTTGAAGGGGTAGGAGTCTACGAGCAGTACTTC.

This clonotype was seen repeatedly, ten times or more. The rearrangement links TRBV28 to TRBJ2-7; perhaps TRBD1 as D (6 bases). Germline V gene lookup returns CDR1 MDHEN and CDR2 SYDVKM. V was clipped by 6 bases and J by 0 bases, with 21 bases between them. This CDR3 comprises 17 residues. The CDR3 DNA reads TGTGCCAGCAGACTTTTCAGGGGCCCTTCTCGCTCCTACGAGCAGTACTTC. Translated: CASRLFRGPSRSYEQYF.

This clonotype was seen ten or more times. The chain uses TRBV6-6 and TRBJ1-3, with unresolved D. In germline, CDR1 is MNHNY, CDR2 SVGAGI (reference sequence). The CDR3 has 16 amino acids. V gave up 0 bases and J gave up 0 bases, with 9 bases separating them. The CDR3 reads CASSYSRGNSGNTIYF. CDR3 bases: TGTGCCAGCAGTTACTCGAGAGGTAACTCTGGAAACACCATATATTTT.

This clonotype was found many times. The rearrangement links TRBV28 to TRBJ2-1; 12 bases match TRBD2. The junction had 2 bases not matched to a gene; V was cut back by 6 bases and J by 5 bases. Per the germline V gene, CDR1 is MDHEN and CDR2 is SYDVKM. The CDR3 loop spans 14 amino acids. The CDR3 region is CASSGLAGHNEQFF. The CDR3 DNA reads as TGTGCCAGCAGCGGACTAGCGGGACACAATGAGCAGTTCTTC.

The chain carries TRBV3-1 and TRBJ2-3, with D possibly matching TRBD2 (7 bases). The length of the CDR3 is 15 residues. V shed 1 base and J shed 3 bases, with 11 bases lying between them. CDR1 and CDR2 from the germline V gene are LGHDT and YNNKEL (reference sequence). CDR3 nucleotide sequence: TGTGCCAGCAGCCAAGTGGCGGGGGCGACAGATACGCAGTATTTT. Protein sequence: CASSQVAGATDTQYF.

The chain couples TRBV27 to TRBJ2-3; D gene unclear. V dropped 6 bases and J dropped 3 bases, with 19 bases sitting between them. Germline loops: CDR1 MNHEY, CDR2 SMNVEV (reference sequence). The CDR3 loop spans 16 amino acids. Here the CDR3 DNA reads TGTGCCAGCAGCCTGAGCCGGGCCCCTGAGACAGATACGCAGTATTTT. This encodes CASSLSRAPETDTQYF.

This clonotype was seen only a few times. The J gene is TRBJ2-5, the V gene TRBV12-3 or TRBV12-4, with D possibly being TRBD1 (5 bases). There are 13 residues in the CDR3. V was clipped by 3 bases and J by 3 bases, with 8 bases between them. CDR3 sequence reads: CASSFRDEETQYF. CDR3 in DNA: TGTGCCAGCAGTTTCAGGGATGAAGAGACCCAGTACTTC.

The chain links TRBV6-5 to TRBJ2-7, with 9 bases lining up with TRBD1. Trimming took 2 bases from V and 0 from J; bases not matched to a gene: 2. The germline gives CDR1 MNHEY, CDR2 SVGAGI. The CDR3 is 15 residues long. The CDR3 region is CASSYRTGASYEQYF. The CDR3 coding sequence is TGTGCCAGCAGTTACCGGACAGGGGCCTCCTACGAGCAGTACTTC.

This clonotype was detected many times. The chain combines TRBV7-9 with TRBJ2-1, with TRBD1 identical over 7 bases. The V and J ends lost 5 bases and 9 bases, in that order; junction bases with no gene match: 13. This CDR3 contains 15 residues. The germline V gene encodes CDR1 SEHNR and CDR2 FQNEAQ (reference sequence). This chain's CDR3 is CASSPTRQGFFEQFF. The CDR3 DNA sequence: TGTGCCAGCAGCCCCACGAGACAGGGTTTTTTTGAGCAGTTCTTC. The whole variable domain, filled in from reference TRBV7-9 and TRBJ2-1, reads DTGVSQNPRHKITKRGQNVTFRCDPISEHNRLYWYRQTLGQGPEFLTYFQNEAQLEKSRLLSDRFSAERPKGSFSTLEIQRTEQGDSAMYLCASSPTRQGFFEQFFGPGTRLTVL.

This clonotype turned up a few times. The chain is built from TRBV20-1 and TRBJ2-6; unclear D gene. V dropped 1 base and J dropped 0 bases, with 4 bases sitting between them. Germline CDR1 is DFQATT and CDR2 is SNEGSKA (reference sequence). The CDR3 spans 14 residues. The chain's CDR3 is CSARVYSGANVLTF. The CDR3 DNA reads TGCAGTGCTAGAGTCTACTCTGGGGCCAACGTCCTGACTTTC.